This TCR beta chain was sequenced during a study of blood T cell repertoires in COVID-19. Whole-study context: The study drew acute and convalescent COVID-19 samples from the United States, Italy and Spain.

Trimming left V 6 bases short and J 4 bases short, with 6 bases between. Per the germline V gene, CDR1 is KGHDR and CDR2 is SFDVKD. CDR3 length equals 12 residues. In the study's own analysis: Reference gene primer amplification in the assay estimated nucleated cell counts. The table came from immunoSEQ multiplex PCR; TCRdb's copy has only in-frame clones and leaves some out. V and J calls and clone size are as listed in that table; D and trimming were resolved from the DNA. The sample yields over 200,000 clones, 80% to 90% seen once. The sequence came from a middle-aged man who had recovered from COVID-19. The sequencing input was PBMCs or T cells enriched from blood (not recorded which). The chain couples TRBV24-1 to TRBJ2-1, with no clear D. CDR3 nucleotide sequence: TGTGCCACCAGTAAATCGTACAATGAGCAGTTCTTC. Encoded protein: CATSKSYNEQFF.